What follows are 18 T cell receptor beta chains derived from one specimen sequenced in a study of shared clonotypes between healthy human individuals. TCRdb keeps only in-frame clones here, not all; method: immunoSEQ multiplex PCR. The table shows roughly 1,800,000 clones, with about 95% occurring only once. The naive CD8 fraction comprised CD45RO-negative cells positively selected for CCR7 and excluded terminally differentiated effector memory CD45RA+ cells. The sequenced sample consisted of naive CD8+ T cells sorted from blood. The source is a man aged 18 to 30 in good health.

CDR3 DNA sequence: TGTGCCAGCAGCTTGGGACAGGCTGCAACTAATGAAAAACTGTTTTTT. It specifies CASSLGQAATNEKLFF. V is TRBV5-5 and J is TRBJ1-4; TRBD1 might be the D (6 bases). Trimming left V 0 bases short and J 0 bases short, with 9 bases between. The CDR3 length is 16 residues. CDR1 is SGHKS and CDR2 is YYEKEE in the germline V gene (reference sequence). Combining the CDR3 with reference TRBV5-5 and TRBJ1-4 gives the whole variable domain DAGVTQSPTHLIKTRGQQVTLRCSPISGHKSVSWYQQVLGQGPQFIFQYYEKEERGRGNFPDRFSARQFPNYSSELNVNALLLGDSALYLCASSLGQAATNEKLFFGSGTQLSVL.

The chain employs TRBV11-2 and TRBJ2-2, with D unclear. Trimming took off 1 base at V and 8 bases at J, with 5 bases between the two ends. Germline CDR1 is SGHAT and CDR2 is FQNNGV. The CDR3 consists of 12 residues. The CDR3 bases are TGTGCCAGCAGCTTAGGGCAGGGGGAGCTGTTTTTT. Its translation: CASSLGQGELFF.

The chain is built from TRBV9 and TRBJ2-7; TRBD1 matches at 8 bases. J lost 2 bases, V lost 3 bases, and 4 bases had no gene match. In germline, CDR1 is SGDLS, CDR2 YYNGEE. The CDR3 runs 14 residues. The DNA for the CDR3 is TGTGCCAGCAGCGAGACAGGGGACCCCTACGAGCAGTACTTC. This sequence encodes CASSETGDPYEQYF.

This clone has a single count. The rearrangement joins TRBV11-2 to TRBJ2-1, with D perhaps being TRBD1 or TRBD2 (6 bases each). This CDR3 is built from 15 residues. V was shortened by 1 base and J by 10 bases, with 17 bases between the two germline ends. The germline CDR1 and CDR2 sequences are SGHAT and FQNNGV. The CDR3 coding sequence is TGTGCCAGCAGCTTAGCGGGGGCCAGTTGGTTGGAGCAGTTCTTC. Its protein is CASSLAGASWLEQFF. Together with reference TRBV11-2 and TRBJ2-1, the CDR3 gives the full variable domain: EAGVAQSPRYKIIEKRQSVAFWCNPISGHATLYWYQQILGQGPKLLIQFQNNGVVDDSQLPKDRFSAERLKGVDSTLKIQPAKLEDSAVYLCASSLAGASWLEQFFGPGTRLTVL.

The chain couples TRBV7-9 to TRBJ1-2, with D perhaps TRBD1 (5 bases). CDR1 is SEHNR and CDR2 is FQNEAQ in the germline V gene (reference sequence). V lost 0 bases, J lost 4 bases, and 12 bases lay in between. The length of the CDR3 is 15 residues. CDR3 region: CASSLARGEVYGYTF. The CDR3 DNA is TGTGCCAGCAGCTTAGCGCGGGGGGAAGTCTATGGCTACACCTTC.

The chain combines TRBV4-1 with TRBJ2-1; no reliable D call. CDR3 length: 17 residues. CDR1 is MGHRA, CDR2 YSYEKL, per germline. The V and J ends lost 0 bases and 0 bases respectively, with 12 bases between them. The CDR3 DNA is TGCGCCAGCAGCCAAGATAGTCCTCCTAGCTCCTACAATGAGCAGTTCTTC. It translates to CASSQDSPPSSYNEQFF.

With regard to this clone: Other DNA sequences in the sample encode the same CDR3. The chain couples TRBV7-9 to TRBJ1-6, with TRBD1 matching 9 bases. V shed 4 bases and J 8 bases; nucleotides not matched to a gene: 3. Per the germline V gene, CDR1 is SEHNR and CDR2 is FQNEAQ (reference sequence). CDR3 size: 14 residues. The CDR3 coding sequence is TGTGCCAGCAGCTCGGGACAGGGTGATTCACCCCTCCACTTT. Residues: CASSSGQGDSPLHF.

This chain uses TRBV7-9 with TRBJ2-3, with 13 bases fitting TRBD2. The J segment lost 4 bases and the V segment lost 4 bases, leaving 5 bases of the junction unmatched. The germline V gene encodes CDR1 SEHNR and CDR2 FQNEAQ (reference sequence). This CDR3 spans 16 amino acids. The CDR3 loop reads CASSSSGLAGPDTQYF. The CDR3 bases are TGTGCCAGCAGCTCCTCGGGACTAGCGGGGCCAGATACGCAGTATTTT.

This sequence joins TRBV7-9 and TRBJ1-3; D is unclear. CDR1 is SEHNR and CDR2 is FQNEAQ in the germline V gene (reference sequence). Trimming pared 4 bases from V and 2 bases from J, leaving 12 bases between. This CDR3 has 15 amino acids. The CDR3 DNA sequence: TGTGCCAGCAGCTATATCGGGGAACCTGGAAACACCATATATTTT. Its protein product is CASSYIGEPGNTIYF.

Worth noting for this clone: In the same sample, other DNA sequences code for this CDR3. The chain recombines TRBV5-4 with TRBJ2-6; D gene unclear. The CDR3 runs 15 residues. Germline V CDR1 and CDR2: SGHNT, YYREEE (reference sequence). Trimming cost V 0 bases and J 1 base, with 5 bases left between them. The CDR3 sequence is CASSLEGSGANVLTF. CDR3 bases: TGTGCCAGCAGCTTGGAAGGATCTGGGGCCAACGTCCTGACTTTC.

This rearrangement joins TRBV5-4 to TRBJ2-2; maybe TRBD1 (6 bases). The germline V and J ends were trimmed by 4 bases and 3 bases, with 22 bases remaining between them. Germline values: CDR1 SGHNT, CDR2 YYREEE (reference sequence). This CDR3 is built from 18 residues. CDR3 nucleotides: TGTGCCAGCAGCCCCGGACAGTTTGCTTTATCGGACACCGGGGAGCTGTTTTTT. Encoded protein: CASSPGQFALSDTGELFF.

J is TRBJ1-1 and V is TRBV25-1; tentatively, D is TRBD1 (6 bases). The CDR3 consists of 12 residues. Trimming pared 8 bases from V and 8 bases from J, leaving 15 bases between. In germline, CDR1 is MGHDK, CDR2 SYGVNS. CDR3 in amino acids: CASGGGDGEAFF. In nucleotides, the CDR3 is TGTGCCAGCGGAGGGGGAGATGGAGAAGCTTTCTTT.

This chain connects TRBV4-2 to TRBJ1-1; TRBD1 might be the D (5 bases). The CDR3 extends over 16 amino acids. Germline V lookup: CDR1 LGHNA, CDR2 YNFKEQ. V was pared by 0 bases and J by 5 bases, with 16 bases between. The CDR3 nucleotides read TGTGCCAGCAGCCAAGATTCGGAAGGGGCCGGGACTGAAGCTTTCTTT. Its protein product is CASSQDSEGAGTEAFF.

The genes are TRBV27 and TRBJ2-7, with 7 bases aligning to TRBD1. The CDR3 is 17 residues long. The germline CDR1 and CDR2 sequences are MNHEY and SMNVEV (reference sequence). V lost 5 bases and J lost 2; bases outside the gene matches: 15. CDR3 amino acids: CASSQWGQRSPTYEQYF. The CDR3 DNA is TGTGCCAGCAGTCAATGGGGACAGCGAAGCCCCACCTACGAGCAGTACTTC.

V usage is TRBV2 and J usage is TRBJ1-6; 11 bases align to TRBD1. The CDR3 has 14 amino acids. V dropped 7 bases and J dropped 9; count of bases not matched to a gene: 5. Germline V gives CDR1 SNHLY, CDR2 FYNNEI. The CDR3 spells CASNTDRGRSPLHF. The DNA for the CDR3 is TGTGCCAGCAACACGGACAGGGGGCGTTCACCCCTCCACTTT.

J is TRBJ1-2 and V is TRBV19; the D is unclear. Trimming took 5 bases from V and 8 from J, leaving 18 bases between them. The CDR3 extends over 14 amino acids. CDR1 LNHDA and CDR2 SQIVND come from the germline V gene (reference sequence). CDR3 protein: CASSLTPPGEGYTF. The CDR3 DNA reads TGTGCCAGTAGTCTCACCCCTCCCGGGGAAGGCTACACCTTC.

V usage is TRBV2 and J usage is TRBJ2-1; maybe TRBD2 (6 bases). V was clipped by 4 bases and J by 0 bases, with 7 bases between them. Germline V lookup: CDR1 SNHLY, CDR2 FYNNEI. The CDR3 covers 14 residues. The CDR3 loop is CASSAGSSYNEQFF. The CDR3 DNA sequence: TGTGCCAGCAGTGCCGGGAGCTCCTACAATGAGCAGTTCTTC.

The chain employs TRBV29-1 and TRBJ2-7, with D tentatively TRBD1 or TRBD2 (5 bases each). In germline, CDR1 is SQVTM, CDR2 ANQGSEA. Trimming stripped 0 bases from V and 3 bases from J, with 12 bases between. CDR3 size: 14 residues. CDR3 bases: TGCAGCGTTGAAGATCGGGACGCGAGCTACGAGCAGTACTTC. This codes for CSVEDRDASYEQYF.